This entry is about one TCR beta chain. The CDR3 is 12 amino acids. Germline V lookup: CDR1 KGHSH, CDR2 LQKENI. Trimming stripped 2 bases from V and 8 bases from J, with 7 bases between. The source of the sample is a study of blood T cell repertoires in COVID-19. On the study more broadly: Samples came from the United States, Italy and Spain, spanning acute and convalescent COVID-19. In each case, the material was cDNA or gDNA derived from T cells, B-cell-depleted T cells, or PBMCs.

Authors' methods: The authors estimated nucleated cell counts from reference gene primer amplification. Clones were sequenced by immunoSEQ multiplex PCR, and TCRdb holds only the in-frame ones, with some missing. That table is the source of V, J and clone size, and D and trimming were worked out from the DNA. The repertoire holds 100,000 to 150,000 clones, with approximately 85% as singletons. The chain has TRBV18 and TRBJ2-1; D may be TRBD1 (5 bases). Sequencing used peripheral blood. The receptor's source is an elderly woman with acute or convalescent COVID-19. The CDR3 DNA reads as TGTGCCAGCTCACCAAAGGGGTATGAGCAGTTCTTC. Encoded protein: CASSPKGYEQFF. Variable domain in full (rest from reference TRBV18 and TRBJ2-1): NAGVMQNPRHLVRRRGQEARLRCSPMKGHSHVYWYRQLPEEGLKFMVYLQKENIIDESGMPKERFSAEFPKEGPSILRIQQVVRGDSAAYFCASSPKGYEQFFGPGTRLTVL.